This paragraph covers one T cell receptor (beta chain) sequence. Its antigen is undetermined. This sample was included in a study of PD-L1 blockade in urothelial cancer. Looking at the study overall: Patients had received 0 to 3 prior chemotherapy regimens. Blood samples had a median of approximately 150,000 T cells. Study-level results: Better survival was predicted by below-median pretreatment blood TCR clonality.

Regarding time point: pretreatment peripheral blood. V lost 6 bases and J lost 8, with 26 bases in between. The CDR3 consists of 16 residues. Germline V CDR1 and CDR2: MNHEY, SMNVEV (reference sequence). Spiked synthetic TCR analogs estimated absolute template abundance per PCR. TCRdb's copy holds only in-frame clones and misses some; the assay was immunoSEQ multiplex PCR. The table records some 45,000 clones, 65% to 85% of them present only once. The chain links TRBV27 to TRBJ2-7; TRBD1 might be the D (5 bases). The TCR originated in a man in his sixties with urothelial cancer. The sequencing here drew on PBMCs, taken around atezolizumab (anti-PD-L1) treatment. The CDR3 reads CASSSGLGQTSLKQYF. For the CDR3, the DNA is TGTGCCAGCAGCTCAGGGTTGGGGCAGACAAGTTTAAAGCAGTACTTC.